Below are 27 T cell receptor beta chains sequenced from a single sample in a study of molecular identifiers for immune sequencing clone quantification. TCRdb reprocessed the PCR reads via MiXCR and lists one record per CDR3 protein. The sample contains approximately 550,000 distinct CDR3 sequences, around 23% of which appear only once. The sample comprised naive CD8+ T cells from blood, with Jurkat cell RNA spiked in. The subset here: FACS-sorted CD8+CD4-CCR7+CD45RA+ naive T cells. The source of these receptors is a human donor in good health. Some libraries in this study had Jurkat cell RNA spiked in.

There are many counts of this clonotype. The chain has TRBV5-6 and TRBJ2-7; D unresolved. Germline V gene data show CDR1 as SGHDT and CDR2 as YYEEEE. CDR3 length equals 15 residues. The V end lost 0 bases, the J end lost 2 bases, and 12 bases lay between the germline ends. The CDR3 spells CASSLEGSPAYEQYF. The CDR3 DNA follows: TGTGCCAGCAGCTTGGAGGGCTCGCCGGCCTACGAGCAGTACTTC. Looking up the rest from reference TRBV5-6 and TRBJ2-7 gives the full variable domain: DAGVTQSPTHLIKTRGQQVTLRCSPKSGHDTVSWYQQALGQGPQFIFQYYEEEERQRGNFPDRFSGHQFPNYSSELNVNALLLGDSALYLCASSLEGSPAYEQYFGPGTRLTVT.

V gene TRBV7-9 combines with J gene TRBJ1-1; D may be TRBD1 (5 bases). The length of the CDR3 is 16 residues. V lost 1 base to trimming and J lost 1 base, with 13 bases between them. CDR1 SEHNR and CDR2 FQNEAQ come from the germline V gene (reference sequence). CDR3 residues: CASSLGFGGRNTEAFF. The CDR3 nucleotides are TGTGCCAGCAGCTTAGGCTTTGGGGGTAGGAACACTGAAGCTTTCTTT.

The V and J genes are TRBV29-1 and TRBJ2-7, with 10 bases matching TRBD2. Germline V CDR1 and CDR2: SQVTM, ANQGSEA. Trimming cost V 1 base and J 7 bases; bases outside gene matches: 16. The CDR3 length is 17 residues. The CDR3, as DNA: TGCAGCGTTGAAGTCTGGGTAGGGACTAGCGCTACCCTGGAGCAGTACTTC. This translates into CSVEVWVGTSATLEQYF.

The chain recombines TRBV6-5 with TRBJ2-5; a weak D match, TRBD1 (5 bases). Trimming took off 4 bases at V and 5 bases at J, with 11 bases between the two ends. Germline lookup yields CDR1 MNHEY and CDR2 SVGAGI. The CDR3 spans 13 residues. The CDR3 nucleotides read TGTGCCAGCAGTTCGCCAGGGTGGGAGACCCAGTACTTC. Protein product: CASSSPGWETQYF.

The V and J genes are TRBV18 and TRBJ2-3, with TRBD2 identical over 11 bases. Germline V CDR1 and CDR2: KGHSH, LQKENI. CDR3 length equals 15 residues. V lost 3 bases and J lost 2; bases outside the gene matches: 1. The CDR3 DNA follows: TGTGCCAGCTCACCGACTAGCGGGAACACAGATACGCAGTATTTT. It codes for CASSPTSGNTDTQYF.

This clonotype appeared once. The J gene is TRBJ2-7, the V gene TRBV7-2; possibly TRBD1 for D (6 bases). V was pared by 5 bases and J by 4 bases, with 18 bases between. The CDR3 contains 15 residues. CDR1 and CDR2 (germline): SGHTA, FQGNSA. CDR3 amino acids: CASSPATGTLYEQYF. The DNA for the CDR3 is TGTGCCAGCAGCCCCGCGACCGGGACACTTTACGAGCAGTACTTC.

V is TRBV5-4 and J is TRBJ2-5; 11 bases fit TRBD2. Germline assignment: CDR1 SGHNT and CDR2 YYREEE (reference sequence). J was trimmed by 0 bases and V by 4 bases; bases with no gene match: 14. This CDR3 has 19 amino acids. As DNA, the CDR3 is TGTGCCAGCAGCCCCTATCAACTAGCGGGAGTAGGGTACCAAGAGACCCAGTACTTC. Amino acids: CASSPYQLAGVGYQETQYF.

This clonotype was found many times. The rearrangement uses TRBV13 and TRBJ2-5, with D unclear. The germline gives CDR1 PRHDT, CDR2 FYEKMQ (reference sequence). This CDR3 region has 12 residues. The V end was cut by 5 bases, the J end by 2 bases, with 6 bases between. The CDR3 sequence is CASSPLQETQYF. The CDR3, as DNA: TGTGCCAGCAGCCCCCTACAAGAGACCCAGTACTTC.

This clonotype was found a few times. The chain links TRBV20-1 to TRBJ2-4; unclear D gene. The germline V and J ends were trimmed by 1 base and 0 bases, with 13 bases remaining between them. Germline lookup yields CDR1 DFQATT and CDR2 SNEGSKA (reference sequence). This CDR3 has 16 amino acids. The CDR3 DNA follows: TGCAGTGCTAGAGGGCTAGGCCCCTTAGCCAAAAACATTCAGTACTTC. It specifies CSARGLGPLAKNIQYF.

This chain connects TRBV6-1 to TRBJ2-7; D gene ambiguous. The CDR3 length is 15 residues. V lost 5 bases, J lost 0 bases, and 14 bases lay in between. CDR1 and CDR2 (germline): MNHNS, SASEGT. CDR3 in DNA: TGTGCCAGCAGTATCTACGCCTTGGTCTCCTACGAGCAGTACTTC. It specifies CASSIYALVSYEQYF.

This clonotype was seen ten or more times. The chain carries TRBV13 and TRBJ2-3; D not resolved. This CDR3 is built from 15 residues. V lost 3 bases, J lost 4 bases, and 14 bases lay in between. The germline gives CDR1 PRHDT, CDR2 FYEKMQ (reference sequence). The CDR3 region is CASSLRQFGPDTQYF. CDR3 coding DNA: TGTGCCAGCAGCTTGCGGCAGTTTGGCCCAGATACGCAGTATTTT.

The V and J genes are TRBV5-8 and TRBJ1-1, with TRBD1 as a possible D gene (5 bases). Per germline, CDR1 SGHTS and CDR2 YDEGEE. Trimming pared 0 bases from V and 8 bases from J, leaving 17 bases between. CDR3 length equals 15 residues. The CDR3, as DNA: TGTGCCAGCAGCTTGGAGGGGAGTTGGGCCATCGAAGCTTTCTTT. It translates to CASSLEGSWAIEAFF. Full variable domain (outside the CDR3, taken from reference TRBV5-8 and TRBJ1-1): EAGVTQSPTHLIKTRGQQATLRCSPISGHTSVYWYQQALGLGLQFLLWYDEGEERNRGNFPPRFSGRQFPNYSSELNVNALELEDSALYLCASSLEGSWAIEAFFGQGTRLTVV.

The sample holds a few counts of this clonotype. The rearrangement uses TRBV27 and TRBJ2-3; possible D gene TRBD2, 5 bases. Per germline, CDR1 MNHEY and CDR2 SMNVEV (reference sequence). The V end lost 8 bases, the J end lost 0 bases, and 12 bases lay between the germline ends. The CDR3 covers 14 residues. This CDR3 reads CASGTSGSTDTQYF. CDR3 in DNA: TGTGCCAGCGGAACCAGCGGCAGCACAGATACGCAGTATTTT.

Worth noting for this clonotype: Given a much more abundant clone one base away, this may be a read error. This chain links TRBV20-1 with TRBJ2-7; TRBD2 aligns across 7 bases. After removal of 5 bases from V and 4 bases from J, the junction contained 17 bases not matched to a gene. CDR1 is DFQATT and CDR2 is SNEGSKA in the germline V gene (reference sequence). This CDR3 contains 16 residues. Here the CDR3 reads CSARRATAGVRYEQYF. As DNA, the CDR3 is TGCAGTGCTCGGAGGGCGACGGCGGGAGTTCGGTACGAGCAGTACTTC.

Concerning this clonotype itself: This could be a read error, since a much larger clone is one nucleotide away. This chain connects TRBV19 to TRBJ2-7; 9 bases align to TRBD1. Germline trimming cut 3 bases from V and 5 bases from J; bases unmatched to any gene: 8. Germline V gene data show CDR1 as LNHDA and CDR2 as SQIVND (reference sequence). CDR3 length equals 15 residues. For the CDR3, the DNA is TGTGCCAGTAGTATTGGGACAGGGAAGTCCGACGAGCAGTACTTC. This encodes CASSIGTGKSDEQYF.

CDR3 DNA: TGTGCCAGTAGTATTTTAGGCGGGGAGGCGGAGACCCAGTACTTC. This sequence encodes CASSILGGEAETQYF. This chain joins TRBV19 and TRBJ2-5, with TRBD2 as a possible D gene (6 bases). CDR3 length: 15 amino acids. Germline-derived CDR1 and CDR2 are LNHDA and SQIVND (reference sequence). V was pared by 3 bases and J by 5 bases, with 16 bases between.

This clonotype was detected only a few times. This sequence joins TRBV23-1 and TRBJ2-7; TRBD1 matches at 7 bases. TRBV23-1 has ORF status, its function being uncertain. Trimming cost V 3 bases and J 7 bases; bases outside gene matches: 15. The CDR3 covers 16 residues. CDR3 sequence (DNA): TGCGCCAGCAGTCATTACAGGGGACATCATTCGGGAGAGCAGTACTTC. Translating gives CASSHYRGHHSGEQYF.

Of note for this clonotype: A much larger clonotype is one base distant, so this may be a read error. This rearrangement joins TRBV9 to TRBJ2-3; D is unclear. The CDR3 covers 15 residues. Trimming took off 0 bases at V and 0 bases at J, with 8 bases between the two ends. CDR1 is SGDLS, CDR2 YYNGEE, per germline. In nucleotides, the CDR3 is TGTGCCAGCAGCGTAGCGTGGAGTAGCACAGATACGCAGTATTTT. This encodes CASSVAWSSTDTQYF.

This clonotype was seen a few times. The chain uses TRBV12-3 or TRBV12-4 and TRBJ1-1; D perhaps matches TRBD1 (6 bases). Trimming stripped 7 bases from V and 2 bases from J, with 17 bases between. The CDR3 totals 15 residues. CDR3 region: CASNPGAGLNTEAFF. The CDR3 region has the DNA TGTGCCAGCAACCCGGGGGCCGGGCTAAACACTGAAGCTTTCTTT.

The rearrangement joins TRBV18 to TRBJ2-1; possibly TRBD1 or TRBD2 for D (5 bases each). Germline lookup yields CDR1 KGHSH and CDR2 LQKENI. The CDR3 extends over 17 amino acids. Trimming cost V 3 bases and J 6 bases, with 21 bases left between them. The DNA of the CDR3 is TGTGCCAGCTCACCCTACTTCGGGACCCTTAATTCCAATGAGCAGTTCTTC. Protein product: CASSPYFGTLNSNEQFF.

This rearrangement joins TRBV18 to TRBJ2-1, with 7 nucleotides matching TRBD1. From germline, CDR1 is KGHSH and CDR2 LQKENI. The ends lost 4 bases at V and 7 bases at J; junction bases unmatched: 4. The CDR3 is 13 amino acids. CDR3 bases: TGTGCCAGCTCACGCCAGGGGGAAAATGAGCAGTTCTTC. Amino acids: CASSRQGENEQFF.

The CDR3 nucleotides are TGTGCCAGCAGGGCGGGAGGGCCGTCCCCCTACAATGAGCAGTTCTTC. Its protein is CASRAGGPSPYNEQFF. The J gene is TRBJ2-1, the V gene TRBV12-3 or TRBV12-4; 9 nucleotides agree with TRBD2. V lost 6 bases and J lost 2; bases outside the gene matches: 8. The CDR3 is 16 amino acids.

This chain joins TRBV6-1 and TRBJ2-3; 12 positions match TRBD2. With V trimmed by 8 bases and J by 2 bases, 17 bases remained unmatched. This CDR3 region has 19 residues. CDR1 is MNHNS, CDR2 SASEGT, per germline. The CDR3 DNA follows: TGTGCCAGCCAGGCCGAACCCCACGGACTAGCGGGGACCACAGATACGCAGTATTTT. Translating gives CASQAEPHGLAGTTDTQYF.

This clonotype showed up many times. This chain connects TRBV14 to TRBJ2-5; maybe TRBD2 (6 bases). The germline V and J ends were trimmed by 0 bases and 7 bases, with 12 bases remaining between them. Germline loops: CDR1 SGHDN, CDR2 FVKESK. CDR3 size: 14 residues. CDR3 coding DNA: TGTGCCAGCAGCCAAGACGGGATGGAGGGGACCCAGTACTTC. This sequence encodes CASSQDGMEGTQYF. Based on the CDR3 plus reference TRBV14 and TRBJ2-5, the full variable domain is EAGVTQFPSHSVIEKGQTVTLRCDPISGHDNLYWYRRVMGKEIKFLLHFVKESKQDESGMPNNRFLAERTGGTYSTLKVQPAELEDSGVYFCASSQDGMEGTQYFGPGTRLLVL.

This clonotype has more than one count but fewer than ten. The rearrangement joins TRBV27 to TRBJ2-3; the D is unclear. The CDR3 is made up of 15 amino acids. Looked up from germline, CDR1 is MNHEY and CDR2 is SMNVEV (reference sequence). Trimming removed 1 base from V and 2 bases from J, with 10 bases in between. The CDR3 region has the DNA TGTGCCAGCAGTTTATACGCGGCCTTCACAGATACGCAGTATTTT. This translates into CASSLYAAFTDTQYF.

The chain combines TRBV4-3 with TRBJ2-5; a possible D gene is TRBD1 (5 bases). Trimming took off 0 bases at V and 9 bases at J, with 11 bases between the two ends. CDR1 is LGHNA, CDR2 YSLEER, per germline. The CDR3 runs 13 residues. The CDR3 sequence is CASSQDTTASQYF. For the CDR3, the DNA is TGCGCCAGCAGCCAAGATACGACAGCCTCCCAGTACTTC.

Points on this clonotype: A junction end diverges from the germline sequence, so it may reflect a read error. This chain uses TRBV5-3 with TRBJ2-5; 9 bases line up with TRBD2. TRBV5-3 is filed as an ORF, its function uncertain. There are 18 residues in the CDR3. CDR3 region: CASSFVVVAGASQEAQYF. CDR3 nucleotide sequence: TGTGCCAGCAGCTTCGTTGTAGTAGCGGGGGCCTCCCAAGAGGCCCAGTACTTC.